These T cell receptor beta chains were read from a single sample in a study of blood T cells in healthy people across ages. TCRdb used MiXCR to reprocess the 5' RACE reads, holding one entry per CDR3 protein. Here the sample spans more than 650,000 distinct CDR3 sequences, about 20% being singletons. Sequencing was carried out using blood. All receptors derive from a man aged 65-85 years in good health. CDR3s include the opening cysteine and the closing phenylalanine or tryptophan. D genes are given only for firm matches. Where a row states a size, it is once, few, many or the class of an expanded clone; other rows omit it.

J: TRBJ1-4
V: TRBV10-2
size: many
D: NA
CDR3: CASREGGGEKLFF
DNA: TGCGCCAGCCGCGAGGGGGGGGGAGAAAAACTGTTTTTT

J: TRBJ2-1
V: TRBV4-2
size: NA
D: NA
CDR3: CASSQGWEGGPYNEQFF
DNA: TGTGCCAGCAGCCAAGGCTGGGAGGGGGGCCCCTACAATGAGCAGTTCTTC

J: TRBJ1-1
V: TRBV20-1
size: few
D: NA
CDR3: CSVYGRAEAFF
DNA: TGCAGTGTATATGGACGGGCTGAAGCTTTCTTT

J: TRBJ2-3
V: TRBV27
size: NA
D: NA
CDR3: CASSFRETDTQYF
DNA: TGTGCCAGCAGTTTCCGAGAGACAGATACGCAGTATTTT

J: TRBJ1-3
V: TRBV2
size: few
D: NA
CDR3: CASSKDSSGNTIYF
DNA: TGTGCCAGCAGTAAGGACAGCTCTGGAAACACCATATATTTT

J: TRBJ2-1
V: TRBV5-5
size: few
D: TRBD2
CDR3: CASTRTSGLDNEQFF
DNA: TGTGCCAGCACAAGGACTAGCGGGTTGGACAATGAGCAGTTCTTC

J: TRBJ1-2
V: TRBV27
size: NA
D: NA
CDR3: CASSFAGVDYGYTF
DNA: TGTGCCAGCAGTTTTGCAGGGGTAGACTATGGCTACACCTTC

J: TRBJ2-1
V: TRBV12-3/TRBV12-4
size: NA
D: TRBD2
CDR3: CASKGASGGLSYNEQFF
DNA: TGTGCCAGCAAAGGGGCTAGCGGGGGCCTCTCCTACAATGAGCAGTTCTTC

J: TRBJ2-5
V: TRBV9
size: few
D: TRBD2
CDR3: CASSVDGRAGETQYF
DNA: TGTGCCAGCAGCGTAGACGGGAGGGCCGGAGAGACCCAGTACTTT

J: TRBJ1-2
V: TRBV3-1
size: NA
D: NA
CDR3: CASSHLGSYGYTF
DNA: TGTGCCAGCAGCCACTTGGGCTCCTATGGCTACACCTTC

J: TRBJ2-7
V: TRBV12-3/TRBV12-4
size: NA
D: TRBD2
CDR3: CASSVRTSGRPTEQYF
DNA: TGTGCCAGCAGTGTACGGACTAGCGGGAGGCCTACGGAACAGTACTTC

J: TRBJ1-1
V: TRBV7-2
size: many
D: NA
CDR3: CASSSVRGTEAFF
DNA: TGTGCCAGCAGCTCTGTCAGGGGCACTGAAGCTTTCTTT

J: TRBJ1-4
V: TRBV29-1
size: many
D: NA
CDR3: CSVWARNEKLFF
DNA: TGCAGCGTTTGGGCCCGAAATGAAAAACTGTTTTTT

J: TRBJ2-3
V: TRBV7-2
size: NA
D: NA
CDR3: CASRQYAIPTDTQYF
DNA: TGTGCCAGCAGACAATACGCGATTCCCACAGATACGCAGTATTTT

J: TRBJ1-1
V: TRBV5-6
size: few
D: NA
CDR3: CASSFSVTNTEAFF
DNA: TGTGCCAGCAGCTTCTCCGTTACGAACACTGAAGCTTTCTTT

J: TRBJ2-5
V: TRBV5-1
size: NA
D: TRBD2
CDR3: CASSLVIAGDWETQYF
DNA: TGCGCCAGCAGCTTGGTAATAGCGGGAGACTGGGAGACCCAGTACTTC

J: TRBJ1-1
V: TRBV5-6
size: NA
D: NA
CDR3: CASSFRGWNTEAFF
DNA: TGTGCCAGCAGCTTTCGAGGCTGGAACACTGAAGCTTTCTTT

J: TRBJ2-2
V: TRBV2
size: few
D: TRBD2
CDR3: CASSESEVAGGTGELFF
DNA: TGTGCCAGCAGTGAATCGGAAGTAGCGGGGGGAACCGGGGAGCTGTTTTTT

J: TRBJ1-6
V: TRBV14
size: many
D: NA
CDR3: CASSQDLGSPLHF
DNA: TGTGCCAGCAGCCAAGATTTGGGTTCACCCCTCCACTTT

J: TRBJ1-6
V: TRBV7-2
size: few
D: NA
CDR3: CASSLVRMDSPLHF
DNA: TGTGCCAGCAGCTTAGTGCGTATGGATTCACCCCTCCACTTT

J: TRBJ1-4
V: TRBV7-9
size: few
D: TRBD1
CDR3: CASSGGTGPNEKLFF
DNA: TGTGCCAGCAGCGGGGGGACAGGCCCTAATGAAAAACTGTTTTTT

J: TRBJ2-2
V: TRBV5-8
size: NA
D: NA
CDR3: CASSIQGWKLFF
DNA: TGTGCCAGCAGCATCCAGGGTTGGAAGCTGTTTTTT

J: TRBJ2-3
V: TRBV4-2
size: many
D: NA
CDR3: CASSQEVQVTTDTQYF
DNA: TGTGCCAGCAGCCAAGAGGTACAGGTTACCACAGATACGCAGTATTTT